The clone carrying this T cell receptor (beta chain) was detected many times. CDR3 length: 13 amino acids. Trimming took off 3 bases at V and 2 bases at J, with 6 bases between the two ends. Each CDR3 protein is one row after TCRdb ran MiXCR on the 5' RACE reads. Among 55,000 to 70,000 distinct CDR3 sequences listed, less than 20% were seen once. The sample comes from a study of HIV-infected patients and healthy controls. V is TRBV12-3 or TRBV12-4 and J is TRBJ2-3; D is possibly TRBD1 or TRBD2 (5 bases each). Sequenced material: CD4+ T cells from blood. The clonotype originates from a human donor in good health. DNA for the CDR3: TGTGCCAGCAGTTTGGGGGACACAGATACGCAGTATTTT. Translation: CASSLGDTDTQYF.